This T cell receptor (beta chain) was recorded in a study of regulatory T cells in long-lasting Graves disease. Noted time point: newly diagnosed GD, antithyroid drugs for less than 3 months. PBMC RNA served as the TCR library source. This CDR3 contains 16 residues. Trimming took off 6 bases at V and 5 bases at J, with 22 bases between the two ends. Through Arm-PCR of CDR3 regions and iRepertoire HTBI primers, TCR beta libraries were built. TCRdb redid the calling of the multiplex PCR reads with MiXCR, one entry per CDR3 protein. Here the sample spans fewer than 500,000 distinct CDR3 sequences, around 15% being singletons. These data also formed part of another study, on T cells in Graves' hyperthyroidism and ophthalmopathy.

The TCR originated in a middle-aged man with Graves disease. The gene calls are TRBV12-3 or TRBV12-4 and TRBJ2-5; a weak D match, TRBD2 (7 bases). The material sequenced was peripheral blood mononuclear cells (PBMCs), taken at new diagnosis, from a patient treated with antithyroid drugs. CDR3 loop: CASSPTTRGAGETQYF. CDR3 DNA: TGTGCCAGCAGCCCTACGACCCGGGGGGCAGGTGAGACCCAGTACTTC.